This is a list of T cell receptor beta chains from one sample in a study of blood T cell repertoires in COVID-19. Sequencing used immunoSEQ multiplex PCR; TCRdb keeps in-frame clones, though not all of them. This sample carries about 95,000 clones, around 90% of them seen once, and the ten largest clones take roughly 2.5%. Sequencing was performed on peripheral blood. The receptors were gathered from a man aged 50 to 59 with COVID-19, enrolled during active disease. CDR3s include the opening cysteine and the closing phenylalanine or tryptophan. D genes are given only for firm matches.

len: 14; v_gene: TRBV28; j_gene: TRBJ1-2; d_gene: -; CDR3aa: CASLGGAKVYGYTF
len: 15; v_gene: TRBV9; j_gene: TRBJ2-1; d_gene: TRBD1; CDR3aa: CASSTTGVPYNEQFF
len: 15; v_gene: TRBV2; j_gene: TRBJ1-6; d_gene: -; CDR3aa: CASSIEGGNNSPLHF
len: 15; v_gene: TRBV6-2/TRBV6-3; j_gene: TRBJ2-7; d_gene: TRBD2; CDR3aa: CASSSRLAGTYEQYF
len: 15; v_gene: TRBV7-2; j_gene: TRBJ2-3; d_gene: -; CDR3aa: CASSLFGGSSDTQYF
len: 13; v_gene: TRBV5-1; j_gene: TRBJ1-2; d_gene: -; CDR3aa: CASSREGGYGYTF
len: 14; v_gene: TRBV21-1; j_gene: TRBJ2-7; d_gene: -; CDR3aa: CARGRGEMTYEQYF
len: 15; v_gene: TRBV19; j_gene: TRBJ2-3; d_gene: -; CDR3aa: CASSISGTSTDTQYF
len: 13; v_gene: TRBV10-3; j_gene: TRBJ1-1; d_gene: -; CDR3aa: CAINAGMNTEAFF
len: 15; v_gene: TRBV3-1/TRBV3-2; j_gene: TRBJ2-7; d_gene: TRBD1; CDR3aa: CASSQRDRVKDEQYF
len: 15; v_gene: TRBV19; j_gene: TRBJ1-5; d_gene: TRBD1; CDR3aa: CASSPGQGFGQPQHF
len: 14; v_gene: TRBV6-5; j_gene: TRBJ1-5; d_gene: -; CDR3aa: CASSYSGAGQPQHF
len: 18; v_gene: TRBV27; j_gene: TRBJ1-6; d_gene: -; CDR3aa: CASSLIPPGGGYNSPLHF
len: 16; v_gene: TRBV23-1; j_gene: TRBJ2-3; d_gene: -; CDR3aa: CASSQFSVCCTDTQYF
len: 17; v_gene: TRBV3-1/TRBV3-2; j_gene: TRBJ1-3; d_gene: TRBD1; CDR3aa: CASSPLGTGLSGNTIYF
len: 15; v_gene: TRBV28; j_gene: TRBJ2-7; d_gene: TRBD1; CDR3aa: CASRKGTGGVYEQYF
len: 14; v_gene: TRBV6-5; j_gene: TRBJ1-4; d_gene: -; CDR3aa: CASATRATNEKLFF
len: 14; v_gene: TRBV3-1/TRBV3-2; j_gene: TRBJ2-7; d_gene: -; CDR3aa: CASQAAAGINEQYF
len: 14; v_gene: TRBV3-1/TRBV3-2; j_gene: TRBJ2-1; d_gene: -; CDR3aa: CASSQTVSYNEQFF